The 27 T cell receptor beta chains below all came from one sample that was sequenced in a study of T cell responses to AZD1222 COVID-19 vaccine. Here immunoSEQ multiplex PCR was the method, and the copy in TCRdb shows in-frame clones only, minus some. The sample lists some 130,000 clones; approximately 91% were seen once. Sequenced here: peripheral blood, sampled 28 days after the second AZD1222 dose. These receptors were taken from an adult who received the AZD1222 COVID-19 vaccine.

V usage is TRBV6-5 and J usage is TRBJ1-1, with 7 bases fitting TRBD1. V dropped 7 bases and J dropped 3; count of bases not matched to a gene: 5. CDR3 length: 13 amino acids. Germline V gene data show CDR1 as MNHEY and CDR2 as SVGAGI. This chain's CDR3 is CASTADRYTEAFF. In DNA, the CDR3 is TGTGCCAGCACTGCGGACAGGTACACTGAAGCTTTCTTT.

The V gene is TRBV5-6, the J gene TRBJ1-6; a possible D gene is TRBD1 (5 bases). The germline CDR1 and CDR2 sequences are SGHDT and YYEEEE. Trimming left V 2 bases short and J 3 bases short, with 15 bases between. This CDR3 has 17 amino acids. The CDR3 nucleotides read TGTGCCAGCAGCTTCTTTGGGGCCGTACACTATAATTCACCCCTCCACTTT. It specifies CASSFFGAVHYNSPLHF. The variable domain in full, with the rest retrieved from reference TRBV5-6 and TRBJ1-6, is DAGVTQSPTHLIKTRGQQVTLRCSPKSGHDTVSWYQQALGQGPQFIFQYYEEEERQRGNFPDRFSGHQFPNYSSELNVNALLLGDSALYLCASSFFGAVHYNSPLHFGNGTRLTVT.

The chain employs TRBV2 and TRBJ2-5; tentatively, D is TRBD1 (6 bases). Trimming removed 1 base from V and 4 bases from J, with 10 bases in between. The CDR3 sequence is 14 residues long. Germline assignment: CDR1 SNHLY and CDR2 FYNNEI. The CDR3: CASSEVLGGETQYF. DNA for the CDR3: TGTGCCAGCAGTGAAGTCCTAGGGGGAGAGACCCAGTACTTC.

The V gene is TRBV28, the J gene TRBJ2-7; D is uncertain. The CDR3 runs to 13 residues. The germline V gene encodes CDR1 MDHEN and CDR2 SYDVKM. Trimming cost V 7 bases and J 2 bases, with 12 bases left between them. The chain's CDR3 is CASTISLTYEQYF. The CDR3 coding sequence is TGTGCCAGCACTATATCACTAACCTACGAGCAGTACTTC.

This chain joins TRBV12-2 and TRBJ2-5. TRBV12-2 is termed a pseudogene. The CDR3 sequence is 14 residues long. DNA for the CDR3: TGTGCAAGTCGCTTAGATAGACCCGAGCAGACCCAGTACTTC. Protein sequence: CASRLDRPEQTQYF.

This sequence joins TRBV6-5 and TRBJ1-2, with D perhaps TRBD1 (5 bases). The ends were cut back, 0 bases at V and 4 bases at J, with 15 bases in the middle. The CDR3 sequence is 16 residues long. CDR1 MNHEY and CDR2 SVGAGI come from the germline V gene. The CDR3 loop reads CASSYSNRIHFYGYTF. CDR3 nucleotides: TGTGCCAGCAGTTACTCGAACAGGATCCACTTCTATGGCTACACCTTC.

This chain links TRBV7-6 with TRBJ1-6; D call uncertain. V dropped 2 bases and J dropped 0 bases, with 8 bases sitting between them. The germline gives CDR1 SGHVS, CDR2 FNYEAQ. The CDR3 runs 16 residues. The CDR3 DNA reads TGTGCCAGCAGCTTAAAACAGAGCTCCTATAATTCACCCCTCCACTTT. Residues: CASSLKQSSYNSPLHF.

In its sample, this clone is medium-sized. This chain uses TRBV28 with TRBJ1-1; 8 bases map to TRBD1. CDR3 length: 14 residues. The trim removed 5 bases at V and 11 bases at J, leaving 13 bases unmatched. Germline-derived CDR1 and CDR2 are MDHEN and SYDVKM. The CDR3 DNA follows: TGTGCCAGCAGTCCCCCCGGACAGGGAAGATGGGCTTTCTTT. Translating gives CASSPPGQGRWAFF.

V is TRBV6-1 and J is TRBJ2-5, with D perhaps assigned TRBD1 or TRBD2 (5 bases each). The germline V gene encodes CDR1 MNHNS and CDR2 SASEGT. Between the trimmed V and J ends, which lost 4 bases and 4 bases, there was a span of 19 bases. CDR3 length: 16 residues. The CDR3 is CASSGYGTGYGETQYF. As DNA, the CDR3 is TGTGCCAGCAGTGGATACGGGACGGGGTATGGAGAGACCCAGTACTTC.

The chain joins TRBV30 to TRBJ2-2, with D unclear. V was shortened by 0 bases and J by 2 bases, with 4 bases between the two germline ends. Germline loops: CDR1 GTSNPN, CDR2 SVGIG (reference sequence). The CDR3 has 13 amino acids. The CDR3 is CAWSVTNTGELFF. DNA for the CDR3: TGTGCCTGGAGTGTCACTAACACCGGGGAGCTGTTTTTT.

This clone occurred once. The CDR3 here is CASSANTGELFF. For the CDR3, the DNA is TGTGCCAGCAGTGCTAACACCGGGGAGCTGTTTTTT. The chain carries TRBV2 and TRBJ2-2; D not resolved. V lost 4 bases to trimming and J lost 2 bases, with 2 bases between them. The CDR3 runs to 12 residues. Germline CDR1 is SNHLY and CDR2 is FYNNEI.

CDR3 protein: CASSEVQTSGNTIYF. For the CDR3, the DNA is TGTGCCAGCAGTGAAGTTCAGACCTCTGGAAACACCATATATTTT. The gene calls are TRBV2 and TRBJ1-3; D is undetermined. This CDR3 region has 15 residues. Germline V gene data show CDR1 as SNHLY and CDR2 as FYNNEI. Trimming left V 1 base short and J 0 bases short, with 7 bases between.

This rearrangement joins TRBV5-1 to TRBJ1-2; TRBD1 matches 9 bases. The CDR3 covers 15 residues. V dropped 0 bases and J dropped 5; count of bases not matched to a gene: 5. Per germline, CDR1 SGHRS and CDR2 YFSETQ. CDR3 DNA sequence: TGCGCCAGCAGCTTGGCAGGACAGGGGTTGTATGGCTACACCTTC. It yields the protein CASSLAGQGLYGYTF.

The CDR3 here is CASSACPPFIHHNSPLHF. CDR3 coding DNA: TGTGCCAGCAGCGCCTGCCCTCCCTTCATACATCATAATTCACCCCTCCACTTT. The rearrangement uses TRBV3-1 (or the pseudogene TRBV3-2) and TRBJ1-6; D is unresolved. The CDR3 runs 18 residues. Trimming shortened V by 5 bases and J by 5 bases, and 22 bases separated the two germline ends. Germline assignment: CDR1 LGHDT and CDR2 YNNKEL (reference sequence).

The genes are TRBV5-8 and TRBJ2-2; TRBD1 agrees at 10 bases. The CDR3 totals 17 residues. Germline V gene sequence: CDR1 SGHTS, CDR2 YDEGEE. Trimming removed 4 bases from V and 5 bases from J; junction bases left unmatched: 11. CDR3 bases: TGTGCCAGCAGCAGGAAGCCGGGACAGGGGAAGACCGGGGAGCTGTTTTTT. It yields the protein CASSRKPGQGKTGELFF.

The rearrangement links TRBV7-8 to TRBJ1-6, with D unresolved. The V end lost 8 bases, the J end lost 4 bases, and 12 bases lay between the germline ends. Per germline, CDR1 SGHVS and CDR2 FQNEAQ. The CDR3 length is 14 residues. The CDR3 DNA reads as TGTGCCAGCTCCGACCTAAATTATAATTCACCCCTCCACTTT. This translates into CASSDLNYNSPLHF. The full variable domain, rest sourced from reference TRBV7-8 and TRBJ1-6, is GAGVSQSPRYKVAKRGQDVALRCDPISGHVSLFWYQQALGQGPEFLTYFQNEAQLDKSGLPSDRFFAERPEGSVSTLKIQRTQQEDSAVYLCASSDLNYNSPLHFGNGTRLTVT.

The gene calls are TRBV19 and TRBJ2-5; D is unresolved. Trimming shortened V by 2 bases and J by 5 bases, and 9 bases separated the two germline ends. The CDR3 extends over 13 amino acids. Germline V gene lookup returns CDR1 LNHDA and CDR2 SQIVND (reference sequence). The CDR3 reads CASSISPRETQYF. As DNA, the CDR3 is TGTGCCAGTAGTATATCGCCTCGGGAGACCCAGTACTTC.

The chain couples TRBV5-6 to TRBJ2-5; tentative D call: TRBD2 (5 bases). V lost 1 base and J 5 bases, leaving 12 bases between the germline ends. The V gene's germline CDR1 is SGHDT and CDR2 YYEEEE. The CDR3 extends over 14 amino acids. The CDR3 sequence: CASSLNVGSETQYF. The DNA for the CDR3 is TGTGCCAGCAGCTTGAACGTAGGGAGCGAGACCCAGTACTTC.

This chain joins TRBV7-9 and TRBJ2-5; 9 bases align to TRBD2. The germline V gene has CDR1 SEHNR and CDR2 FQNEAQ (reference sequence). V was clipped by 5 bases and J by 7 bases; unmatched bases: 11. The CDR3 spans 15 residues. The CDR3 nucleotides are TGTGCCAGCAGCCCCATTAGCGGGAGTGGCGGGACCCAGTACTTC. This translates into CASSPISGSGGTQYF.

V and J are TRBV18 and TRBJ1-2, with 10 bases that match TRBD1. Germline V lookup: CDR1 KGHSH, CDR2 LQKENI. J was trimmed by 6 bases and V by 3 bases; bases with no gene match: 7. The CDR3 loop spans 15 amino acids. The CDR3 nucleotides read TGTGCCAGCTCACCGACAGGGGGCTCTATGGATGGCTACACCTTC. This codes for CASSPTGGSMDGYTF.

The chain joins TRBV6-5 to TRBJ1-3, with D perhaps TRBD1 (6 bases). Germline CDR1 reads MNHEY; CDR2 reads SVGAGI. The CDR3 sequence is 14 residues long. With 7 bases removed from V and 3 bases from J, the gap between germline ends came to 13 bases. CDR3 residues: CASTVQGGGNTIYF. In DNA form, the CDR3 reads TGTGCCAGCACCGTACAGGGAGGTGGAAACACCATATATTTT.

The rearrangement links TRBV30 to TRBJ2-7; D is uncertain. The CDR3 is 11 residues long. The germline V gene has CDR1 GTSNPN and CDR2 SVGIG (reference sequence). The V end was cut by 3 bases, the J end by 4 bases, with 7 bases between. The CDR3: CAWSAPYEQYF. The CDR3 DNA reads as TGTGCCTGGAGCGCCCCTTACGAGCAGTACTTC.

This chain uses TRBV28 with TRBJ1-6; D not certain. V gave up 7 bases and J gave up 8 bases, with 12 bases separating them. In germline, CDR1 is MDHEN, CDR2 SYDVKM. This CDR3 is 13 amino acids long. CDR3 region: CASTLRTDSPLHF. Written as DNA, the CDR3 is TGTGCCAGCACCCTCAGAACCGATTCACCCCTCCACTTT. The full variable domain, its missing parts supplied by reference TRBV28 and TRBJ1-6, is DVKVTQSSRYLVKRTGEKVFLECVQDMDHENMFWYRQDPGLGLRLIYFSYDVKMKEKGDIPEGYSVSREKKERFSLILESASTNQTSMYLCASTLRTDSPLHFGNGTRLTVT.

The genes are TRBV19 and TRBJ2-5; D possibly corresponds to TRBD2 (5 bases). Deletions cut 3 bases from V and 1 base from J, with 12 bases between. The CDR3 runs 15 residues. Germline loops: CDR1 LNHDA, CDR2 SQIVND (reference sequence). The CDR3, as DNA: TGTGCCAGTAGTATCGGGAACGGACCCCAAGAGACCCAGTACTTC. Residues: CASSIGNGPQETQYF. The variable domain in full, with the rest retrieved from reference TRBV19 and TRBJ2-5, is DGGITQSPKYLFRKEGQNVTLSCEQNLNHDAMYWYRQDPGQGLRLIYYSQIVNDFQKGDIAEGYSVSREKKESFPLTVTSAQKNPTAFYLCASSIGNGPQETQYFGPGTRLLVL.

V and J are TRBV10-3 and TRBJ1-2; 7 nucleotides align to TRBD1. From germline, CDR1 is ENHRY and CDR2 SYGVKD. V shed 6 bases, J shed 6 bases, and the junction held 7 bases outside the gene matches. CDR3 length: 13 amino acids. CDR3 DNA sequence: TGTGCCATCAGCCTAGGGACAGACGATGGCTACACCTTC. This sequence encodes CAISLGTDDGYTF.

Turning to this clone: A junction boundary mismatches the germline segment, possibly from a read error. The chain joins TRBV30 to TRBJ2-7, with TRBD2 matching over 9 bases. The CDR3 covers 13 residues. Germline CDR1 is GTSNPN and CDR2 is SVGIG (reference sequence). The CDR3 loop reads CAWGLAGLYKQYF. The CDR3 DNA reads as TGTGCCTGGGGCCTAGCGGGACTCTACAAGCAGTACTTC.

The chain is built from TRBV19 and TRBJ2-5; TRBD2 matches at 9 bases. Unmatched junction bases numbered 4, after V lost 3 bases and J lost 5 bases. The CDR3 contains 14 residues. The V gene's germline CDR1 is LNHDA and CDR2 SQIVND (reference sequence). CDR3 residues: CASSMGTSPETQYF. The CDR3 bases are TGTGCCAGTAGTATGGGGACTAGCCCGGAGACCCAGTACTTC.